This T cell receptor beta chain was recorded in a study of T cell clonality in common variable immunodeficiency. Overall study findings and caveats: TCRbeta clonality was increased in CVID versus healthy controls.

Clones were read by immunoSEQ multiplex PCR, and TCRdb kept only the in-frame ones, dropping some. Found here are tens of thousands of clones, no singletons; the ten largest cover around 6.3%. This CDR3 has 12 residues. The V segment lost 4 bases and the J segment 6 bases; nucleotides outside the gene matches: 4. Germline CDR1 reads SGHRS; CDR2 reads YFSETQ. The sample holds many counts of this clone. Its specificity is unknown. From the germline J gene comes the end of the CDR3, since the read stops 3 residues before it. The sample consisted of peripheral blood mononuclear cells. This chain links TRBV5-1 with TRBJ2-7; 7 bases align to TRBD1. This receptor was taken from a person aged 18 to 70 in good health. The CDR3 spells CASSRDRVEQYF. The CDR3 bases that were read are TGCGCCAGCAGCCGAGACAGGGTCGAG. The full variable domain, rest sourced from reference TRBV5-1 and TRBJ2-7, is KAGVTQTPRYLIKTRGQQVTLSCSPISGHRSVSWYQQTPGQGLQFLFEYFSETQRNKGNFPGRFSGRQFSNSRSEMNVSTLELGDSALYLCASSRDRVEQYFGPGTRLTVT.